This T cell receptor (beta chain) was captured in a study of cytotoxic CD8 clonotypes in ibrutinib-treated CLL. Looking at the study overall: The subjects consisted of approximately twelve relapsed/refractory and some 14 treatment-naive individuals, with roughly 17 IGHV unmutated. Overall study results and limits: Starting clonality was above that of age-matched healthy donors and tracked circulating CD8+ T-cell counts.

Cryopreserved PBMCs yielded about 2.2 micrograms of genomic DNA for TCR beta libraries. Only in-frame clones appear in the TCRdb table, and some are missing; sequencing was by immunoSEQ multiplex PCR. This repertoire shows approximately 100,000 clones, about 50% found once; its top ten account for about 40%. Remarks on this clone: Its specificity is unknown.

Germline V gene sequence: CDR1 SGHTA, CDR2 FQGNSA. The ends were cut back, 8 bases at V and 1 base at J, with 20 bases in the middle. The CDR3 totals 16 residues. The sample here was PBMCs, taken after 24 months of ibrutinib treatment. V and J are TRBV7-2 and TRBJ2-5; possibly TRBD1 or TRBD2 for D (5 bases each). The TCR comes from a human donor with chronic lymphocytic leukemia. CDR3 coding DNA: TGTGCCAGCGGAGCCGGCCCCGGGACGGCCCAAGAGACCCAGTACTTC. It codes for CASGAGPGTAQETQYF.